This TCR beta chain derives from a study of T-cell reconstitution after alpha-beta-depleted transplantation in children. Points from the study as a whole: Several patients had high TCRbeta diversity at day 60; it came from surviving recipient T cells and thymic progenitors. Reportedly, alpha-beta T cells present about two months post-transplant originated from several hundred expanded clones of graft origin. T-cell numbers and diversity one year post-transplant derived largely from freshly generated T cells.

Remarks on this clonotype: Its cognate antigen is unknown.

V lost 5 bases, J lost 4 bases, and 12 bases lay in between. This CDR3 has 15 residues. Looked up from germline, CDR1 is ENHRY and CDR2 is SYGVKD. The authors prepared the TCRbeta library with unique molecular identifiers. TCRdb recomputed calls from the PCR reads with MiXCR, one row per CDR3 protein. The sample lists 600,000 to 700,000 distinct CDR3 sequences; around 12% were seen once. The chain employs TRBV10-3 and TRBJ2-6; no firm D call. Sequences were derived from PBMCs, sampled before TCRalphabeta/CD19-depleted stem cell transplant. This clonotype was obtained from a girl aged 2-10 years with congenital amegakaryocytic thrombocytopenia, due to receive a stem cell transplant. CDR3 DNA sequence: TGTGCCATCAGTCCTGAAGCGAACGGGGCCAACGTCCTGACTTTC. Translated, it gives CAISPEANGANVLTF.